The 11 T cell receptor beta chains below were found in one sample sequenced in a study of blood T cell repertoires in COVID-19. Sequencing used immunoSEQ multiplex PCR; TCRdb keeps in-frame clones, though not all of them. The table lists 150,000 to 200,000 clones, 80% to 85% of them singletons. Sequencing was done on a sample of peripheral blood. These receptors were obtained from a man in his 70s with active or convalescent COVID-19.

V gene TRBV14 combines with J gene TRBJ1-3; D not resolved. The CDR3 runs 15 residues. V was shortened by 5 bases and J by 0 bases, with 11 bases between the two germline ends. Germline assignment: CDR1 SGHDN and CDR2 FVKESK. CDR3 nucleotide sequence: TGTGCCAGCAGCTGGGCCGTCAGCTCTGGAAACACCATATATTTT. It translates to CASSWAVSSGNTIYF.

This clone has a single count. CDR3 loop: CASSLWSGSPLHF. The CDR3 DNA is TGTGCCAGCAGCTTATGGTCGGGATCACCCCTCCACTTT. V is TRBV11-3 and J is TRBJ1-6; D ambiguous. CDR1 SGHNT and CDR2 YENEEA come from the germline V gene. Trimming cost V 2 bases and J 10 bases, with 9 bases left between them. The CDR3 is 13 amino acids.

The genes are TRBV2 and TRBJ2-1; a weak D match, TRBD2 (5 bases). This CDR3 region has 15 residues. CDR1 is SNHLY, CDR2 FYNNEI, per germline. V was cut by 4 bases and J by 3 bases, with 13 bases left in between. In DNA, the CDR3 is TGTGCCAGCAGTGTACGAGGGCCCCTCTACAATGAGCAGTTCTTC. It yields the protein CASSVRGPLYNEQFF.

CDR3 loop: CASSLGLAGVVQYF. The CDR3 coding sequence is TGCGCCAGCAGCCTGGGACTAGCGGGAGTTGTGCAGTACTTC. The gene calls are TRBV4-3 and TRBJ2-7; 14 bases fit TRBD2. Germline CDR1 and CDR2: LGHNA and YSLEER. V lost 4 bases and J lost 9; bases outside the gene matches: 5. This CDR3 has 14 residues.

V usage is TRBV30 and J usage is TRBJ1-3; 10 positions match TRBD1. The CDR3 covers 15 residues. Germline V gene sequence: CDR1 GTSNPN, CDR2 SVGIG (reference sequence). V trimming: 5 bases; J trimming: 0 bases; junction bases outside the gene matches: 4. The CDR3, as DNA: TGTGCCTGGGGTTGGACAGGGGGCTCTGGAAACACCATATATTTT. Protein sequence: CAWGWTGGSGNTIYF.

J is TRBJ1-2 and V is TRBV5-1; D may be TRBD1 (5 bases). V was pared by 4 bases and J by 6 bases, with 16 bases between. The germline gives CDR1 SGHRS, CDR2 YFSETQ. The CDR3 sequence is 14 residues long. In nucleotides, the CDR3 is TGCGCCAGCAGCCCACTAATGACAGAGGATGGCTACACCTTC. It codes for CASSPLMTEDGYTF.

This clone appeared a few times. The rearrangement uses TRBV29-1 and TRBJ2-7, with 8 bases aligning to TRBD1. In germline, CDR1 is SQVTM, CDR2 ANQGSEA. This CDR3 spans 14 amino acids. The junction had 6 bases not matched to a gene; V was cut back by 3 bases and J by 2 bases. CDR3 protein: CSVETQGAPYEQYF. Here the CDR3 DNA reads TGCAGCGTTGAGACCCAGGGGGCCCCCTACGAGCAGTACTTC.

The CDR3 loop reads CASSPGWAGEGYEQYF. In nucleotides, the CDR3 is TGTGCCAGCAGCCCGGGTTGGGCGGGAGAGGGGTACGAGCAGTACTTC. The chain couples TRBV9 to TRBJ2-7; 7 nucleotides line up with TRBD2. After removal of 4 bases from V and 4 bases from J, the junction contained 14 bases not matched to a gene. Germline V gene sequence: CDR1 SGDLS, CDR2 YYNGEE. This CDR3 is 16 amino acids long.

Written as DNA, the CDR3 is TGTGCCAGCAGCCAGCAGGGAATCACTGAAGCTTTCTTT. As protein: CASSQQGITEAFF. The chain combines TRBV14 with TRBJ1-1; TRBD1 is a possible D gene (5 bases). V lost 3 bases and J 4 bases, leaving 9 bases between the germline ends. This CDR3 has 13 amino acids. Germline V CDR1 and CDR2: SGHDN, FVKESK.

The chain recombines TRBV19 with TRBJ2-2; 7 bases map to TRBD2. There are 17 residues in the CDR3. Germline V lookup: CDR1 LNHDA, CDR2 SQIVND (reference sequence). V gave up 0 bases and J gave up 5 bases; unmatched junction bases: 9. The CDR3 coding sequence is TGTGCCAGTAGTATAGATCTCGAACTAGCGCTAACCGGGGAGCTGTTTTTT. Translated: CASSIDLELALTGELFF.

The V call is TRBV28, the J call TRBJ1-1; 10 bases agree with TRBD1. CDR3 size: 14 residues. V lost 5 bases to trimming and J lost 9 bases; unmatched junction nucleotides: 9. Germline CDR1 MDHEN, CDR2 SYDVKM. CDR3 nucleotides: TGTGCCAGCAGTCCTCCCGGGACAGGGGTAAAAGCTTTCTTT. This encodes CASSPPGTGVKAFF.